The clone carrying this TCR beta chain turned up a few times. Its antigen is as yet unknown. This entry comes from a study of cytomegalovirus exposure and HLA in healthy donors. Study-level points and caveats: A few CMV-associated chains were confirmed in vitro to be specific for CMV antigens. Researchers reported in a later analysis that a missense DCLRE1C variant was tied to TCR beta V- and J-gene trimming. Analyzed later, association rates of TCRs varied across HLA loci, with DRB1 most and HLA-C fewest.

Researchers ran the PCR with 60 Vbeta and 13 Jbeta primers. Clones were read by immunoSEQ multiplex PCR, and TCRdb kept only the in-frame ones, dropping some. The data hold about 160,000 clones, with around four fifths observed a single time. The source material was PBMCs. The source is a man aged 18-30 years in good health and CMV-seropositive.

The CDR3 nucleotides are TGCGCCAGCAGCCAAAGCGGGGCGAGCACTGAAGCTTTCTTT. It codes for CASSQSGASTEAFF. The chain employs TRBV4-1 and TRBJ1-1; D might be TRBD1 (5 bases). The CDR3 sequence is 14 residues long. The V end was cut by 2 bases, the J end by 4 bases, with 11 bases between. Per germline, CDR1 MGHRA and CDR2 YSYEKL.